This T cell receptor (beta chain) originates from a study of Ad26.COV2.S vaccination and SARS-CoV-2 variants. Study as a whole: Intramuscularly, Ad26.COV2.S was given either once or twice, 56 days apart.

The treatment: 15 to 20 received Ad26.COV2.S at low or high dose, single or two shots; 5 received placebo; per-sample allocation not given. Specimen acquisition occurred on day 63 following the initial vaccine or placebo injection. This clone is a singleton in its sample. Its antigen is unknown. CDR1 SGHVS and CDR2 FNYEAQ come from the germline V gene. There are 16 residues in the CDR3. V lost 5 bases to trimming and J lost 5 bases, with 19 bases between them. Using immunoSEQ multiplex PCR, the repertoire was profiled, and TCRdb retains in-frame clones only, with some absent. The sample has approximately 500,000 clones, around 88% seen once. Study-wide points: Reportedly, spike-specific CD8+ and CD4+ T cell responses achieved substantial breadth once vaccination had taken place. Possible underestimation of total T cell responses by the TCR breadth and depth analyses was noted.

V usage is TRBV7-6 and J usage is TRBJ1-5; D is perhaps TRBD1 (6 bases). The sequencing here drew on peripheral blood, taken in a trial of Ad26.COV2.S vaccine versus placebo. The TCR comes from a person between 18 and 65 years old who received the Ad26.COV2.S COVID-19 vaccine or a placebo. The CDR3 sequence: CASSQAGSGAHQPQHF. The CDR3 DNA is TGTGCCAGCAGCCAGGCAGGGTCAGGGGCTCATCAGCCCCAGCATTTT.